These T cell receptor beta chains were read from a single sample in a study of long-term antiretroviral therapy in people with HIV. The method was immunoSEQ multiplex PCR; TCRdb's version includes in-frame clones alone and lacks a portion of them. The sample contains under 20,000 clones, roughly nine tenths of which appear only once. The specimen comprised unsorted PBMCs, sampled 0.5 years after starting antiretroviral therapy. All receptors come from a man aged 35 to 55 with HIV. Each CDR3 is given with its conserved first and last residue. The D gene is left open where the match is weak. Some rows mark clone size as missing; the rest say once, few, many or name a class of expanded clone.

j_call: TRBJ2-6; clone_size: -; d_call: -; v_call: TRBV29-1; cdr3_aa: CSVKEVHAPYSGANVLTF; cdr3_nt: TGCAGCGTTAAGGAGGTCCATGCCCCCTATTCTGGGGCCAACGTCCTGACTTTC
j_call: TRBJ1-3; clone_size: -; d_call: TRBD1; v_call: TRBV4-1; cdr3_aa: CASSPGQGFTIGNTIYF; cdr3_nt: TGCGCCAGCAGCCCGGGACAGGGGTTTACGATCGGAAACACCATATATTTT
j_call: TRBJ2-7; clone_size: -; d_call: -; v_call: TRBV19; cdr3_aa: CASSIAPGRGSYEQYF; cdr3_nt: TGTGCCAGTAGTATAGCCCCGGGACGGGGGAGCTACGAGCAGTACTTC
j_call: TRBJ2-3; clone_size: -; d_call: -; v_call: TRBV6-1; cdr3_aa: CASSGQIGVTDTQYF; cdr3_nt: TGTGCCAGCAGTGGACAGATCGGGGTCACAGATACGCAGTATTTT
j_call: TRBJ2-7; clone_size: -; d_call: TRBD2; v_call: TRBV10-3; cdr3_aa: CAILSGLGYEQYF; cdr3_nt: TGTGCCATCCTTAGCGGGTTAGGATACGAGCAGTACTTC
j_call: TRBJ1-2; clone_size: few; d_call: TRBD1; v_call: TRBV5-1; cdr3_aa: CASSWGTGINYGYTF; cdr3_nt: TGCGCCAGCAGCTGGGGGACAGGCATTAACTATGGCTACACCTTC
j_call: TRBJ2-1; clone_size: -; d_call: TRBD2; v_call: TRBV5-1; cdr3_aa: CASSLAGSGDSYNEQFF; cdr3_nt: TGCGCCAGCAGCTTGGCGGGTAGCGGGGACTCCTACAATGAGCAGTTCTTC
j_call: TRBJ1-6; clone_size: few; d_call: -; v_call: TRBV7-9; cdr3_aa: CASKGTTNSPLHF; cdr3_nt: TGTGCCAGCAAAGGGACAACGAATTCACCCCTCCACTTT
j_call: TRBJ2-7; clone_size: once; d_call: TRBD1; v_call: TRBV18; cdr3_aa: CASSSDRSYEQYF; cdr3_nt: TGTGCCAGCTCATCGGACAGGTCCTACGAGCAGTACTTC
j_call: TRBJ1-2; clone_size: -; d_call: -; v_call: TRBV28; cdr3_aa: CASSSRGYGYTF; cdr3_nt: TGTGCCAGCAGTTCCCGGGGGTATGGCTACACCTTC
j_call: TRBJ2-1; clone_size: -; d_call: -; v_call: TRBV28; cdr3_aa: CASSSHSSYNEQFF; cdr3_nt: TGTGCCAGCAGTAGTCATAGCTCCTACAATGAGCAGTTCTTC
j_call: TRBJ2-3; clone_size: -; d_call: TRBD1; v_call: TRBV27; cdr3_aa: CASSPGQGGTDTQYF; cdr3_nt: TGTGCCAGCAGTCCCGGACAGGGGGGGACAGATACGCAGTATTTT
j_call: TRBJ1-2; clone_size: -; d_call: -; v_call: TRBV5-1; cdr3_aa: CASSLRDSYGYTF; cdr3_nt: TGCGCCAGCAGCTTGCGTGACAGCTATGGCTACACCTTC
j_call: TRBJ1-1; clone_size: -; d_call: TRBD1; v_call: TRBV5-4; cdr3_aa: CASTGQANTEAFF; cdr3_nt: TGTGCCAGCACCGGACAGGCCAACACTGAAGCTTTCTTT
j_call: TRBJ2-7; clone_size: -; d_call: -; v_call: TRBV5-6; cdr3_aa: CASSLAGMYEQYF; cdr3_nt: TGTGCCAGCAGCTTGGCGGGAATGTACGAGCAGTACTTC
j_call: TRBJ2-7; clone_size: -; d_call: -; v_call: TRBV6-5; cdr3_aa: CASSPPGHEQYF; cdr3_nt: TGTGCCAGCAGTCCCCCAGGGCACGAGCAGTACTTC
j_call: TRBJ2-7; clone_size: -; d_call: -; v_call: TRBV6-5; cdr3_aa: CASSYSTGPQPYEQYF; cdr3_nt: TGTGCCAGCAGTTACTCGACCGGCCCGCAACCCTACGAGCAGTACTTC
j_call: TRBJ1-3; clone_size: -; d_call: -; v_call: TRBV2; cdr3_aa: CASSGLEVVSGNTIYF; cdr3_nt: TGTGCCAGCAGTGGGTTGGAGGTGGTCTCTGGAAACACCATATATTTT
j_call: TRBJ1-4; clone_size: -; d_call: -; v_call: TRBV7-2; cdr3_aa: CASSLGLMNEKLFF; cdr3_nt: TGTGCCAGCAGCTTGGGACTGATGAATGAAAAACTGTTTTTT
j_call: TRBJ2-7; clone_size: -; d_call: TRBD2; v_call: TRBV5-1; cdr3_aa: CASSPGLAGTWYEQYF; cdr3_nt: TGCGCCAGCAGCCCGGGACTAGCGGGAACCTGGTACGAGCAGTACTTC
j_call: TRBJ1-5; clone_size: -; d_call: -; v_call: TRBV28; cdr3_aa: CASSLTGDNQPQHF; cdr3_nt: TGTGCCAGCAGTCTCACAGGAGACAATCAGCCCCAGCATTTT
j_call: TRBJ1-5; clone_size: -; d_call: -; v_call: TRBV7-2; cdr3_aa: CASSLVGLGNQPQHF; cdr3_nt: TGTGCCAGCAGCTTAGTAGGGTTGGGCAATCAGCCCCAGCATTTT
j_call: TRBJ1-5; clone_size: -; d_call: TRBD1; v_call: TRBV18; cdr3_aa: CASSPVPGQAQPQHF; cdr3_nt: TGTGCCAGCTCACCAGTTCCGGGACAGGCCCAGCCCCAGCATTTT
j_call: TRBJ2-3; clone_size: -; d_call: -; v_call: TRBV6-4; cdr3_aa: CASSERDSTDTQYF; cdr3_nt: TGTGCCAGCAGTGAAAGGGATAGCACAGATACGCAGTATTTT
j_call: TRBJ1-1; clone_size: -; d_call: -; v_call: TRBV6-5; cdr3_aa: CASSNAGLGGEAFF; cdr3_nt: TGTGCCAGCTCTAATGCTGGGTTAGGTGGTGAAGCTTTCTTT
j_call: TRBJ2-7; clone_size: -; d_call: -; v_call: TRBV28; cdr3_aa: CASSPSGQSLLDF; cdr3_nt: TGTGCCAGCAGTCCCTCAGGGCAATCGCTCTTGGACTTC
j_call: TRBJ2-1; clone_size: -; d_call: TRBD2; v_call: TRBV6-6; cdr3_aa: CASSLLAGIFNEQFF; cdr3_nt: TGTGCCAGCAGTTTACTAGCGGGAATTTTCAATGAGCAGTTCTTC
j_call: TRBJ2-7; clone_size: -; d_call: -; v_call: TRBV7-9; cdr3_aa: CASSPRERYEQYF; cdr3_nt: TGTGCCAGCAGCCCTCGGGAGAGATACGAGCAGTACTTC
j_call: TRBJ2-5; clone_size: -; d_call: -; v_call: TRBV18; cdr3_aa: CASSDQETQYF; cdr3_nt: TGTGCCAGCTCGGACCAAGAGACCCAGTACTTC
j_call: TRBJ1-4; clone_size: -; d_call: -; v_call: TRBV9; cdr3_aa: CASSVSAKNEKLFF; cdr3_nt: TGTGCCAGCAGCGTATCGGCTAAGAATGAAAAACTGTTTTTT
j_call: TRBJ1-3; clone_size: -; d_call: -; v_call: TRBV27; cdr3_aa: CASSLFSPQTRGPISGNTIYF; cdr3_nt: TGTGCCAGCAGTTTATTTTCACCACAGACCAGGGGCCCAATCTCTGGAAACACCATATATTTT
j_call: TRBJ2-1; clone_size: -; d_call: TRBD2; v_call: TRBV4-2; cdr3_aa: CASSQAAGGSYNEQFF; cdr3_nt: TGTGCCAGCAGCCAGGCAGCGGGGGGCTCCTACAATGAGCAGTTCTTC
j_call: TRBJ1-5; clone_size: few; d_call: -; v_call: TRBV11-2; cdr3_aa: CASSLQPWGQPQHF; cdr3_nt: TGTGCCAGCAGCTTACAACCCTGGGGTCAGCCCCAGCATTTT
j_call: TRBJ1-2; clone_size: -; d_call: -; v_call: TRBV28; cdr3_aa: CASNLGGTGPPYGYTF; cdr3_nt: TGTGCCAGCAACCTAGGCGGGACGGGCCCTCCATATGGCTACACCTTC
j_call: TRBJ2-7; clone_size: -; d_call: -; v_call: TRBV7-2; cdr3_aa: CASSYFGRYYEQYF; cdr3_nt: TGTGCCAGCAGCTACTTCGGACGGTACTACGAGCAGTACTTC
j_call: TRBJ2-7; clone_size: -; d_call: -; v_call: TRBV4-2; cdr3_aa: CASSQEEQRYEQYF; cdr3_nt: TGTGCCAGCAGCCAAGAGGAACAGAGATACGAGCAGTACTTC
j_call: TRBJ1-4; clone_size: -; d_call: TRBD1; v_call: TRBV19; cdr3_aa: CASKRSSGTVNEKLFF; cdr3_nt: TGTGCCAGCAAACGATCCTCCGGGACAGTTAATGAAAAACTGTTTTTT
j_call: TRBJ2-6; clone_size: -; d_call: TRBD2; v_call: TRBV5-4; cdr3_aa: CASSLGMGGTGANVLTF; cdr3_nt: TGTGCCAGCAGCTTGGGAATGGGAGGGACTGGGGCCAACGTCCTGACTTTC
j_call: TRBJ2-7; clone_size: -; d_call: -; v_call: TRBV5-3; cdr3_aa: CARSLGGAEQYF; cdr3_nt: TGTGCCAGAAGCTTGGGAGGGGCCGAGCAGTACTTC
j_call: TRBJ2-7; clone_size: -; d_call: -; v_call: TRBV7-2; cdr3_aa: CASSLQGGHEQYF; cdr3_nt: TGTGCCAGCAGCTTACAGGGAGGCCACGAGCAGTACTTC